The 21 T cell receptor beta chains listed next were all sequenced from one sample in a study of T cell changes during pregnancy in multiple sclerosis. Here immunoSEQ multiplex PCR was the method, and the copy in TCRdb shows in-frame clones only, minus some. The sample shows some 80,000 clones, about 90% of them seen only once. Specimen: peripheral blood, collected before pregnancy. The receptors were sampled from a female donor with multiple sclerosis, enrolled in a pregnancy study.

The chain links TRBV5-1 to TRBJ2-3; maybe TRBD2 (5 bases). The CDR3 has 13 residues. V dropped 7 bases and J dropped 1 base, with 10 bases sitting between them. Looked up from germline, CDR1 is SGHRS and CDR2 is YFSETQ. The chain's CDR3 is CASSTEGTDTQYF. The CDR3 region has the DNA TGCGCCAGCTCCACGGAGGGCACAGATACGCAGTATTTT.

This clone was recorded once. The V and J genes are TRBV7-2 and TRBJ1-1; D unresolved. Between the trimmed V and J ends, which lost 6 bases and 1 base, there was a span of 27 bases. Germline loops: CDR1 SGHTA, CDR2 FQGNSA. This CDR3 region has 19 residues. CDR3 loop: CASRLAGLSDARRNTEAFF. The CDR3 coding sequence is TGTGCCAGCAGACTAGCAGGTTTGTCGGACGCCCGTCGGAACACTGAAGCTTTCTTT.

This clone appeared a few times. The chain combines TRBV7-9 with TRBJ2-7; tentative D call: TRBD2 (5 bases). The germline V gene has CDR1 SEHNR and CDR2 FQNEAQ (reference sequence). The V end was cut by 1 base, the J end by 13 bases, with 17 bases between. The CDR3 is made up of 13 amino acids. The CDR3 nucleotides read TGTGCCAGCAGCTTAGGGTCCCACGGAGGAGGCTACTTC. It encodes CASSLGSHGGGYF.

The rearrangement links TRBV6-4 to TRBJ2-1; D perhaps matches TRBD2 (7 bases). V dropped 8 bases and J dropped 4 bases, with 21 bases sitting between them. The CDR3 is 16 amino acids. Germline CDR1 is MRHNA and CDR2 is SNTAGT. For the CDR3, the DNA is TGTGCCAGCTCCCCCCTGGCGGGGGCGGGATACAATGAGCAGTTCTTC. Amino acid sequence: CASSPLAGAGYNEQFF.

This chain links TRBV11-2 with TRBJ1-5, with a possible D match to TRBD1 (6 bases). From germline, CDR1 is SGHAT and CDR2 FQNNGV. The V and J ends lost 1 base and 5 bases respectively, with 21 bases between them. There are 18 residues in the CDR3. CDR3 sequence reads: CASSLAEPRQVGDQPQHF. Here the CDR3 DNA reads TGTGCCAGCAGCTTAGCCGAGCCGAGACAGGTAGGCGATCAGCCCCAGCATTTT. The entire variable domain, with the rest obtained from reference TRBV11-2 and TRBJ1-5, is as follows: EAGVAQSPRYKIIEKRQSVAFWCNPISGHATLYWYQQILGQGPKLLIQFQNNGVVDDSQLPKDRFSAERLKGVDSTLKIQPAKLEDSAVYLCASSLAEPRQVGDQPQHFGDGTRLSIL.

This sequence joins TRBV7-3 and TRBJ2-1; TRBD2 agrees at 8 bases. J was trimmed by 5 bases and V by 5 bases; bases with no gene match: 8. Germline CDR1 SGHTA, CDR2 FQGTGA. The CDR3 has 15 residues. The CDR3 region is CASSRSGGRDNEQFF. CDR3 nucleotide sequence: TGTGCCAGCAGCCGAAGCGGGGGCCGGGACAATGAGCAGTTCTTC. Using reference TRBV7-3 and TRBJ2-1 for the parts outside the CDR3, the full variable domain is GAGVSQTPSNKVTEKGKYVELRCDPISGHTALYWYRQSLGQGPEFLIYFQGTGAADDSGLPNDRFFAVRPEGSVSTLKIQRTERGDSAVYLCASSRSGGRDNEQFFGPGTRLTVL.

The rearrangement joins TRBV15 to TRBJ2-7, with a tentative D call TRBD2 (5 bases). V lost 0 bases to trimming and J lost 5 bases, with 14 bases between them. The CDR3 is 15 residues long. Per the germline V gene, CDR1 is LNHNV and CDR2 is YYDKDF (reference sequence). CDR3 amino acids: CATSRDLAGLDEQYF. DNA of the CDR3: TGTGCCACCAGCAGAGATTTGGCGGGTCTCGACGAGCAGTACTTC.

This chain joins TRBV6-1 and TRBJ1-1; 10 bases agree with TRBD1. Trimming at V came to 4 bases and at J to 4 bases, leaving 6 bases not matched to a gene. Germline lookup yields CDR1 MNHNS and CDR2 SASEGT. The CDR3 runs to 15 residues. CDR3 bases: TGTGCCAGCAGTGTCGGGACAGGGGACGTCACTGAAGCTTTCTTT. Its translation: CASSVGTGDVTEAFF.

This chain connects TRBV6-1 to TRBJ1-2; maybe TRBD1 (5 bases). The length of the CDR3 is 13 residues. The germline V and J ends were trimmed by 7 bases and 4 bases, with 13 bases remaining between them. The germline V gene has CDR1 MNHNS and CDR2 SASEGT. In nucleotides, the CDR3 is TGTGCCAGCACCTGGGAACAGGCCTATGGCTACACCTTC. As protein: CASTWEQAYGYTF.

This sequence joins TRBV5-6 and TRBJ1-1; 8 bases are a match to TRBD1. Looked up from germline, CDR1 is SGHDT and CDR2 is YYEEEE. The V and J ends lost 4 bases and 1 base, in that order; junction bases with no gene match: 3. CDR3 length equals 14 residues. This CDR3 reads CASSAGTGNTEAFF. CDR3 coding DNA: TGTGCCAGCAGCGCCGGGACAGGGAACACTGAAGCTTTCTTT.

This clone was detected once. This chain joins TRBV7-2 and TRBJ2-7, with 7 bases fitting TRBD2. The V gene end was trimmed by 7 bases and the J gene end by 5 bases; junction bases not matched to a gene: 8. This CDR3 spans 13 amino acids. Per germline, CDR1 SGHTA and CDR2 FQGNSA. The DNA for the CDR3 is TGTGCCAGCAATTGGGGGGGGGAGGACGAGCAGTACTTC. Protein: CASNWGGEDEQYF.

V gene TRBV6-1 combines with J gene TRBJ1-2; 7 bases line up with TRBD1. The germline gives CDR1 MNHNS, CDR2 SASEGT. The CDR3 is 14 residues long. Germline trimming cut 1 base from V and 6 bases from J; bases unmatched to any gene: 5. CDR3 sequence (DNA): TGTGCCAGCAGTGAAGATCCAGGGGGAAATGGCTACACCTTC. This sequence encodes CASSEDPGGNGYTF.

The chain is built from TRBV19 and TRBJ1-1; D not resolved. The germline V gene encodes CDR1 LNHDA and CDR2 SQIVND (reference sequence). Trimming took off 5 bases at V and 1 base at J, with 11 bases between the two ends. The CDR3 extends over 14 amino acids. Here the CDR3 reads CASSGVSGNTEAFF. CDR3 nucleotides: TGTGCCAGTAGTGGTGTGTCGGGGAACACTGAAGCTTTCTTT.

This clone occurred a few times. This sequence joins TRBV9 and TRBJ1-2, with D possibly matching TRBD1 (5 bases). Germline V gene sequence: CDR1 SGDLS, CDR2 YYNGEE. The CDR3 length is 15 residues. V lost 0 bases and J 0 bases, leaving 9 bases between the germline ends. The CDR3 DNA follows: TGTGCCAGCAGCGTAGCCCCGACAGCTAACTATGGCTACACCTTC. Its translation is CASSVAPTANYGYTF.

The V and J genes are TRBV6-5 and TRBJ1-1; D gene unclear. V was cut by 2 bases and J by 2 bases, with 6 bases left in between. Per germline, CDR1 MNHEY and CDR2 SVGAGI. The CDR3 runs to 13 residues. The CDR3 loop is CASSYRGNTEAFF. The CDR3 DNA is TGTGCCAGCAGTTACCGAGGTAACACTGAAGCTTTCTTT.

The J gene is TRBJ1-4, the V gene TRBV4-1; maybe TRBD1 (6 bases). Per the germline V gene, CDR1 is MGHRA and CDR2 is YSYEKL. The CDR3 totals 15 residues. Trimming removed 4 bases from V and 0 bases from J, with 9 bases in between. This CDR3 reads CASSLTGTTNEKLFF. For the CDR3, the DNA is TGCGCCAGCAGCCTTACAGGGACAACTAATGAAAAACTGTTTTTT.

V usage is TRBV11-3 and J usage is TRBJ2-1; no clear D gene. In germline, CDR1 is SGHNT, CDR2 YENEEA. The V end was cut by 2 bases, the J end by 10 bases, with 15 bases between. The CDR3 consists of 14 residues. DNA for the CDR3: TGTGCCAGCAGCTTAATAACCCGCAGCGAAGAGCAGTTCTTC. Residues: CASSLITRSEEQFF.

In its sample, this clone was seen once. The rearrangement uses TRBV5-5 and TRBJ1-5, with D perhaps TRBD1 (6 bases). The CDR3 runs 19 residues. With 0 bases removed from V and 0 bases from J, the gap between germline ends came to 19 bases. Germline V lookup: CDR1 SGHKS, CDR2 YYEKEE (reference sequence). The CDR3 is CASSLGIQGPGASNQPQHF. The DNA for the CDR3 is TGTGCCAGCAGCTTGGGGATACAGGGCCCAGGGGCTAGCAATCAGCCCCAGCATTTT. Variable domain in full (rest from reference TRBV5-5 and TRBJ1-5): DAGVTQSPTHLIKTRGQQVTLRCSPISGHKSVSWYQQVLGQGPQFIFQYYEKEERGRGNFPDRFSARQFPNYSSELNVNALLLGDSALYLCASSLGIQGPGASNQPQHFGDGTRLSIL.

The genes are TRBV18 and TRBJ2-5; 7 bases line up with TRBD1. The V gene's germline CDR1 is KGHSH and CDR2 LQKENI. The J segment lost 5 bases and the V segment lost 6 bases, leaving 9 bases of the junction unmatched. The CDR3 contains 14 residues. CDR3 region: CASSSPDRRETQYF. Here the CDR3 DNA reads TGTGCCAGCTCCTCACCGGACAGGAGGGAGACCCAGTACTTC.

This chain links TRBV7-3 with TRBJ2-2, with 8 bases that match TRBD1. The CDR3 totals 15 residues. The V gene's germline CDR1 is SGHTA and CDR2 FQGTGA. V lost 3 bases, J lost 6 bases, and 6 bases stayed unmatched. CDR3 in amino acids: CASSLTGATAGELFF. In nucleotides, the CDR3 is TGTGCCAGCAGCTTGACAGGGGCGACGGCCGGGGAGCTGTTTTTT.

This chain joins TRBV11-2 and TRBJ2-1, with D possibly TRBD2 on 7 matching bases. This CDR3 is built from 17 residues. Trimming took 1 base from V and 4 from J, leaving 17 bases between them. Germline values: CDR1 SGHAT, CDR2 FQNNGV. DNA of the CDR3: TGTGCCAGCAGCTTAGTCTCCGGGGGGCTCACTTACAATGAGCAGTTCTTC. Encoded protein: CASSLVSGGLTYNEQFF.